A single T cell receptor (beta chain) is shown here with its context. Its cognate antigen is unknown. This record comes from a study of shared clonotypes between healthy human individuals. Study overall: A couple of women and a few men aged 18 to 49 served as donors.

Deep-level assay runs were performed. Assay: immunoSEQ multiplex PCR; the TCRdb copy retains only in-frame clones and omits some. The data hold around 510,000 clones, with around 78% observed a single time. Per the germline V gene, CDR1 is SQVTM and CDR2 is ANQGSEA. The CDR3 covers 13 residues. Deletions cut 8 bases from V and 6 bases from J, with 20 bases between. Points from the study as a whole: Collection of samples was limited to blood; tissue repertoires likely differ.

This TCR was sampled from a woman in her 40s in good health. Some clones in this sample may be carry-over from other donors' samples. Sequences were obtained from PBMCs. The V call is TRBV29-1, the J call TRBJ2-7; D is perhaps TRBD1 (6 bases). The CDR3 coding sequence is TGCAGCCCGAGGGCAGGGGTTCTATTCGAGCAGTACTTC. It encodes CSPRAGVLFEQYF.